This T cell receptor beta chain originates from a study of OX40 agonist ivuxolimab in advanced cancers. Sequenced by immunoSEQ multiplex PCR; TCRdb stores in-frame clones only, minus some. The sample has some 76,000 clones, about 93% seen once. Study-level results: In CD8+ T cells, expanded clones were on average more numerous than in CD4+. There were also nonresponders showing low normalized T-cell clonal expansion. Clonal expansion by week 6 occurred in CD4+ and CD8+ blood T cells (at 0.1 to 3.0 mg/kg).

Samples of blood were obtained at baseline, on cycle 4 day 1, and on cycle 7 day 1. Germline CDR1 is MRHNA and CDR2 is SNTAGT. The CDR3 extends over 18 amino acids. The J segment lost 3 bases and the V segment lost 0 bases, leaving 13 bases of the junction unmatched. As for this clone: Antigen: not known.

The rearrangement uses TRBV6-4 and TRBJ1-2, with TRBD1 matching 7 bases. This TCR was recovered from an adult with an advanced solid tumor such as melanoma, head and neck, liver or kidney cancer. The material was CD4+ or CD8+ T cells sorted from blood, obtained in a trial of the OX40 agonist ivuxolimab. In nucleotides, the CDR3 is TGTGCCAGCAGTGACTCAAACGTCCGACAGGGAGCGCACTATGGCTACACCTTC. Its protein is CASSDSNVRQGAHYGYTF.